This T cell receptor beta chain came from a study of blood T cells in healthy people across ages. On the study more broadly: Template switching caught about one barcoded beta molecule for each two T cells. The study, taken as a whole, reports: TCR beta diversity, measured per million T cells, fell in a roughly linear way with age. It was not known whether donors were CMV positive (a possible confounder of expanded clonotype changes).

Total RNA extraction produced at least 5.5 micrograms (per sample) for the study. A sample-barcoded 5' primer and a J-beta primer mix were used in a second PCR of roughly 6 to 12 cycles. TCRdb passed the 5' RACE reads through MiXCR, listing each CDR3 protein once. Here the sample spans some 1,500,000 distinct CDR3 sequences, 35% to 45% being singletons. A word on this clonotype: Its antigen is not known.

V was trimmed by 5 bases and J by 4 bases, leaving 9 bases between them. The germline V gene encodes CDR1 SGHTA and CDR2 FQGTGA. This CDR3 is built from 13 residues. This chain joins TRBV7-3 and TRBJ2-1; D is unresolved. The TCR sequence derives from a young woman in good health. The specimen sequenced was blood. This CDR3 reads CASSTMSYNEQFF. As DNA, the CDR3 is TGTGCCAGCAGCACCATGAGTTACAATGAGCAGTTCTTC.